This note documents a single TCR beta chain sequence. It lacks a known antigen. No base-level quality is on record; no much larger clone is a single base apart. V sheds 5 bases and J sheds 5 bases, leaving 12 bases between their ends. The CDR3, from cysteine to phenylalanine, totals 13 residues. Only the CDR3 region is kept as DNA, spanning 39 bases read in frame from base 1. The germline V gene (reference sequence) provides CDR1 MNHEY and CDR2 SMNVEV. These data originate in a study of shared clonotypes between healthy human individuals (dated by TCRdb to the early 2020s). In terms of the full investigation: A few men and two women, aged 18 to 49 years, made up the cohort. For each donor, CD4 naive and CD4 memory were each run on three plates, CD8 naive on two plates, and CD8 memory on one plate. To estimate repertoire size and how much clonotype sharing occurs between individuals, the study deeply sequenced the blood TCR repertoires of roughly 5 healthy adults. To increase sequencing depth and limit assay-specific biases, different laboratories used diverse techniques to prepare libraries and sequence TCR repertoires. Each donor's leukapheresis produced roughly between roughly 0.85 and 10 billion PBMCs. The study at large found these results: When a handful of donors were compared, the shared fraction of clonotypes was 5% to 6.5% for naive CD4, 3.5% for naive CD8, more than 2% for memory CD4, and under 0.5% for memory CD8. Incomplete sequencing was indicated by rarefaction of sorted-subset datasets, despite the large sequencing depth. Pairwise subsampling led to the expectation that sequencing depth would affect the degree of clonotype sharing among donors. Sampling was restricted to blood, and TCR repertoires in tissues likely differ from the TCR repertoires found in blood. Compared with non-shared clonotypes, the clonotypes found in all four sorted-subset donors had higher generation probabilities. Naive subsets generally had larger estimated clonotype richness than memory subsets did. Because the study included a small number of donors, the genetic and exposure-history diversity represented was limited.

CD8 naive samples were obtained by positive selection for CCR7 among CD45RO-negative cells, yielding a CD45RA+CCR7+ population from which TemRA cells were excluded. Healthy HIV-negative adults with no recently reported acute infections or vaccinations were included as donors. Every donor was a Caucasian adult residing in Nashville, Tennessee, USA. Blood was obtained by leukapheresis, after which PBMCs were separated by Ficoll-Histopaque density gradient centrifugation and cryopreserved in liquid nitrogen vapor phase. Analytical flow cytometry was used to check the purity and quantity of each magnetically sorted T cell population. Each sorted fraction had its genomic DNA isolated and then quantified by UV absorbance on a Nanodrop 2000c. Using the deep immunoSEQ assay, multiplex PCR amplified TCR CDR3 regions from genomic DNA. Genomic DNA extracted from each cell subset was distributed evenly over all wells of several immunoSEQ 96-well plates, and each plate served as one replicate. For sorted subsets, roughly 0.2 ug genomic DNA, equal to 30,000 or so T cell genomes, was loaded into each replicate PCR. The purified libraries were quantified using a Qubit 3.0 fluorometer, sized with a Bioanalyzer 2100, and then quantified again using the KAPA Library Quantification kit. Every immunoSEQ 96-well plate was sequenced on a dedicated single-read 150-cycle Illumina NextSeq 550 flow cell. In the authors' own workflow: Because the immunoSEQ output held only junctional sequences and lacked quality scores, the filtering could not match the filtering applied to full-length reads. To assign V/J genes and CDR3, sequences were annotated against IMGT germline references using PyIR, a Python wrapper for IgBLAST v1.9. Reads were removed for weak V/J assignments (E-value above 1e-6), missing CDR3, stop codons, out-of-frame junctions, or ambiguous translated residues. V3J clonotypes were defined by identical inferred V gene, J gene, and CDR3 amino acid sequence. Percentage overlap between repertoires was computed as shared unique clonotypes divided by the size of the smaller repertoire. RTK rarefaction, the Chao1 estimator, and Recon v2.1 estimates of unobserved clonotypes were used to assess repertoire richness. Generation probabilities for all TCRbeta clonotypes obtained by the gDNA method from several donors were computed using OLGA. This is the immuneACCESS table as TCRdb keeps it, with only in-frame sequences that have V and J called. A part of the clones is gone; compared with another copy, unresolved V genes explain less than half, and the rest is unexplained. That table supplies the V and J calls and clone size; D and trimming were determined from the DNA. A total of more than 2 million clones appear in this sample, over 85% of them only once. The top ten clonotypes cover 1% to 1.3% of the sample.

Sequenced input: naive CD8+ T cells sorted from blood. The sample's cell subset or site label, in plain terms: CD45RA+CCR7+. The rearrangement joined TRBV27 to TRBJ1-2; tentative D gene TRBD1, with 6 bases matching. The clonotype comes from a man between 18 and 29 years old in good health. The nucleotide sequence reads TGTGCCAGCAGTATGGACAGTTCTTATGGCTACACCTTC. This yields the protein CASSMDSSYGYTF.